Shown below are 8 T cell receptor beta chains from a single sample sequenced in a study of control samples from healthy donors and cancer patients. The repertoire was sequenced with immunoSEQ multiplex PCR; TCRdb's copy has only in-frame clones and lacks some. The sample contains 100,000 to 150,000 clones, approximately 92% of which appear only once. Sequencing used PBMCs. The receptors were gathered from a man older than 75 with head and neck cancer.

The chain carries TRBV3-1 (or the pseudogene TRBV3-2) and TRBJ1-2, with no clear D. The CDR3 length is 15 residues. The germline V gene encodes CDR1 LGHDT and CDR2 YNNKEL (reference sequence). V shed 3 bases and J shed 1 base, with 12 bases lying between them. CDR3 in DNA: TGTGCCAGCAGCCACCTGGATACAAGTAACTATGGCTACACCTTC. Protein sequence: CASSHLDTSNYGYTF.

The chain employs TRBV19 and TRBJ1-1; tentatively, D is TRBD1 (5 bases). The CDR3 extends over 14 amino acids. V was shortened by 5 bases and J by 4 bases, with 14 bases between the two germline ends. Germline lookup yields CDR1 LNHDA and CDR2 SQIVND (reference sequence). CDR3 loop: CASSLLGTRTEAFF. CDR3 nucleotide sequence: TGTGCCAGTAGTCTACTCGGGACGCGCACTGAAGCTTTCTTT.

This rearrangement joins TRBV14 to TRBJ1-4; perhaps TRBD1 as D (5 bases). The CDR3 runs 15 residues. Germline CDR1 is SGHDN and CDR2 is FVKESK. V was clipped by 0 bases and J by 7 bases, with 12 bases between them. CDR3 sequence (DNA): TGTGCCAGCAGCCAAGATTGGGGGTACGGTGAAAAACTGTTTTTT. Translation: CASSQDWGYGEKLFF.

The rearrangement uses TRBV5-6 and TRBJ2-1; D unclear. Trimming stripped 4 bases from V and 3 bases from J, with 8 bases between. Germline V gene sequence: CDR1 SGHDT, CDR2 YYEEEE. The CDR3 runs 13 residues. The DNA for the CDR3 is TGTGCCAGCAGCCCGCCCCACTACAATGAGCAGTTCTTC. It encodes CASSPPHYNEQFF.

CDR3: CGFFRAENTEAFF. For the CDR3, the DNA is TGCGGATTCTTTAGGGCCGAGAACACTGAAGCTTTCTTT. The rearrangement joins TRBV29-1 to TRBJ1-1; D remains ambiguous. Germline CDR1 is SQVTM and CDR2 is ANQGSEA. The CDR3 is 13 amino acids.

The chain links TRBV7-9 to TRBJ1-1, with D unresolved. The V gene's germline CDR1 is SEHNR and CDR2 FQNEAQ (reference sequence). Between the trimmed V and J ends, which lost 6 bases and 3 bases, there was a span of 14 bases. CDR3 length: 14 amino acids. CDR3 bases: TGTGCCAGCAGTTCTCTTACCCTCCACACTGAAGCTTTCTTT. Translated: CASSSLTLHTEAFF.

J is TRBJ2-2 and V is TRBV2; unclear D gene. The germline V and J ends were trimmed by 5 bases and 2 bases, with 9 bases remaining between them. The CDR3 covers 14 residues. From germline, CDR1 is SNHLY and CDR2 FYNNEI. CDR3 loop: CASSPLLNTGELFF. DNA of the CDR3: TGTGCCAGCAGTCCTCTTCTCAACACCGGGGAGCTGTTTTTT.

V and J are TRBV30 and TRBJ2-1, with TRBD2 matching over 11 bases. This CDR3 spans 15 amino acids. CDR1 and CDR2 (germline): GTSNPN, SVGIG (reference sequence). J lost 6 bases, V lost 1 base, and 5 bases had no gene match. CDR3 sequence (DNA): TGTGCCTGGAGTGCTCGACTAGCGGGGATCAATGAGCAGTTCTTC. It is translated as CAWSARLAGINEQFF.